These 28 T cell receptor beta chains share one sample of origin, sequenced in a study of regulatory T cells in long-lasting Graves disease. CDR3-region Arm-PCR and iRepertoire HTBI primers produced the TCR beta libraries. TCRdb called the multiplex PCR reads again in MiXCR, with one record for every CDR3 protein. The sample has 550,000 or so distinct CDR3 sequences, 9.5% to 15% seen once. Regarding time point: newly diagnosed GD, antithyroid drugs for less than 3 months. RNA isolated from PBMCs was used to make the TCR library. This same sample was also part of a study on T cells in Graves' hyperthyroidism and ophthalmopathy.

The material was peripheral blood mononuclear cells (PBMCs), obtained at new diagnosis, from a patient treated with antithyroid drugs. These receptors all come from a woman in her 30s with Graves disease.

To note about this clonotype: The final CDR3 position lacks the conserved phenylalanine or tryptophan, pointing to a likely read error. This CDR3 reads CASSLGGNSGNTIYS. Here the CDR3 DNA reads TGTGCCAGCAGCTTGGGAGGAAACTCTGGAAACACCATATATTCT. The chain carries TRBV5-4 and TRBJ1-3; no definite D call. Germline assignment: CDR1 SGHNT and CDR2 YYREEE (reference sequence). V was shortened by 0 bases and J by 0 bases, with 7 bases between the two germline ends. The CDR3 runs to 15 residues.

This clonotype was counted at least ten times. The CDR3 loop reads CASSPVTGLNEKLFF. CDR3 bases: TGTGCCAGCAGTCCGGTGACAGGGCTTAATGAAAAACTGTTTTTT. The chain employs TRBV28 and TRBJ1-4; 7 bases fit TRBD1. The junction had 7 bases not matched to a gene; V was cut back by 5 bases and J by 4 bases. Germline CDR1 is MDHEN and CDR2 is SYDVKM. The CDR3 sequence is 15 residues long.

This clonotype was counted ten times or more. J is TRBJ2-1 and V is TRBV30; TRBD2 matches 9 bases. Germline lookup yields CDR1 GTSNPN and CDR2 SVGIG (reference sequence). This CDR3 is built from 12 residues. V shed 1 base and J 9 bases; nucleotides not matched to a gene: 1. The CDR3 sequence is CAWSGRGGEQFF. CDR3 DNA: TGTGCCTGGAGTGGGCGGGGGGGTGAGCAGTTCTTC.

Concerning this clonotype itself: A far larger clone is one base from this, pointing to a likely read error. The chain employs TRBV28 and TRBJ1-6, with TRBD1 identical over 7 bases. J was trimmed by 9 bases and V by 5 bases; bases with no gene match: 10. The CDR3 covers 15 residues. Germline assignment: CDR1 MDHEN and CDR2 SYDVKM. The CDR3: CASSVGPRGSSPLHF. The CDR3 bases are TGTGCCAGCAGTGTTGGGCCCAGGGGGTCTTCACCCCTCCACTTT.

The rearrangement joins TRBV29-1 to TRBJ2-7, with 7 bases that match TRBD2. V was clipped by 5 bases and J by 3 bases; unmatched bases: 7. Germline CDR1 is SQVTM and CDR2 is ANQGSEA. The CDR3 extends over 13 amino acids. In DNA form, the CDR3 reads TGCAGCGTTTCTAACGGGAGGCTCTACGAGCAGTACTTC. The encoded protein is CSVSNGRLYEQYF.

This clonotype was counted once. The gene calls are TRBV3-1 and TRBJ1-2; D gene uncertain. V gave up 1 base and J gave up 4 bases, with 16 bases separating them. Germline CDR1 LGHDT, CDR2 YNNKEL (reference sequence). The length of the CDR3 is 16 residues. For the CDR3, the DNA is TGTGCCAGCAGCCAAGGTTTCGGAACCGGGATCTATGGCTACACCTTC. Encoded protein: CASSQGFGTGIYGYTF.

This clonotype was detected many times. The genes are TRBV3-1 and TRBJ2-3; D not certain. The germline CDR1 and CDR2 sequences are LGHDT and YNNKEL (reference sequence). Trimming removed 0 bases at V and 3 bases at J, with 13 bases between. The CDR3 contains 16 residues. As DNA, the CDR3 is TGTGCCAGCAGCCAAGATACGACGGTGGGGACAGATACGCAGTATTTT. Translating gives CASSQDTTVGTDTQYF.

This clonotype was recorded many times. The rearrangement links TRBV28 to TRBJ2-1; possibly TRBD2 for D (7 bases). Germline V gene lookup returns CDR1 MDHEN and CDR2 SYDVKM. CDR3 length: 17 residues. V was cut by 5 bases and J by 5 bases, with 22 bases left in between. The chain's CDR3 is CASSTGSGYQGNNEQFF. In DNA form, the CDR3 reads TGTGCCAGCAGTACGGGTAGCGGGTACCAGGGGAACAATGAGCAGTTCTTC.

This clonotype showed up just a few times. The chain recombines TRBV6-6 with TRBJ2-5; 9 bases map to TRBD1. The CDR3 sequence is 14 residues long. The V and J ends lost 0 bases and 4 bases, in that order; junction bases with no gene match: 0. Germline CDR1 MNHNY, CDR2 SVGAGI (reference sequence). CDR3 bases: TGTGCCAGCAGTTACTCGGACAGGGGAGAGACCCAGTACTTC. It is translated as CASSYSDRGETQYF.

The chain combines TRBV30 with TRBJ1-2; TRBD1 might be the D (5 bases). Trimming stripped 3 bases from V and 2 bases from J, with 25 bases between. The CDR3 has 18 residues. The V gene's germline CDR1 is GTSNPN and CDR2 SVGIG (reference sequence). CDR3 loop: CAWSPPQGSLLRNYGYTF. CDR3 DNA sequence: TGTGCCTGGAGCCCCCCGCAGGGTTCCCTATTACGGAACTATGGCTACACCTTC.

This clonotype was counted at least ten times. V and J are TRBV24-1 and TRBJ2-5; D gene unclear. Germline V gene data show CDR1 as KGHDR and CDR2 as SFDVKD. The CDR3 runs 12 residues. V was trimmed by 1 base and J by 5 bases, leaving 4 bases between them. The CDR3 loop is CATSDLRETQYF. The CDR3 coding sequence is TGTGCCACCAGTGATTTACGGGAGACCCAGTACTTC.

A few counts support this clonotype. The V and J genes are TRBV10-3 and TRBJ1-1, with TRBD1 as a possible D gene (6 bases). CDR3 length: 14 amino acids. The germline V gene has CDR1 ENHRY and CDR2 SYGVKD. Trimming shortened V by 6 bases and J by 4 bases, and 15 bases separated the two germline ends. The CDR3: CAISLQGGGTEAFF. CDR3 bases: TGTGCCATCAGCTTACAGGGAGGGGGCACTGAAGCTTTCTTT.

Here the CDR3 reads CSARGFLAGDNEQFF. The CDR3 DNA is TGCAGTGCTAGAGGGTTCTTAGCGGGAGATAATGAGCAGTTCTTC. V and J are TRBV20-1 and TRBJ2-1; 9 nucleotides match TRBD2. CDR1 DFQATT and CDR2 SNEGSKA come from the germline V gene (reference sequence). This CDR3 is 15 amino acids long. The V and J ends lost 1 base and 7 bases, in that order; junction bases with no gene match: 8.

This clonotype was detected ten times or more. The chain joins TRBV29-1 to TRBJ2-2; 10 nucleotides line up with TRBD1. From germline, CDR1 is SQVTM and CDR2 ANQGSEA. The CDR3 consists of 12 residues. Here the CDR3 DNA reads TGCGGGGACAGGGGTAACACCGGGGAGCTGTTTTTT. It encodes CGDRGNTGELFF.

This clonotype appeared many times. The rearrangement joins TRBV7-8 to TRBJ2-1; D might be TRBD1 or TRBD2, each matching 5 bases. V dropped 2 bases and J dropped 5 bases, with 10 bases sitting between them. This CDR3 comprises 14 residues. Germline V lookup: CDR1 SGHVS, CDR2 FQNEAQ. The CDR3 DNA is TGTGCCAGCAGCTTAATTGGGACCGACAATGAGCAGTTCTTC. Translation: CASSLIGTDNEQFF.

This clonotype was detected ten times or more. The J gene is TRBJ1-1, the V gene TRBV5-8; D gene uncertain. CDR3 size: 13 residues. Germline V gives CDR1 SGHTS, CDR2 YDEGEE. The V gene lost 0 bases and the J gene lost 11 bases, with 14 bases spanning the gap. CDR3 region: CASSLVVRERAFF. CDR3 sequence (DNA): TGTGCCAGCAGCTTGGTGGTCCGGGAGCGGGCTTTCTTT.

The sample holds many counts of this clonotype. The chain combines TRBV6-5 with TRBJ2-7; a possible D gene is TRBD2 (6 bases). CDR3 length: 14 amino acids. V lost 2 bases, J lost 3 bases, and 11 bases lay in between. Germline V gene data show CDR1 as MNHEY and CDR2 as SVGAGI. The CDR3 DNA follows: TGTGCCAGCAGTTACAGGCAGGGAGGCTACGAGCAGTACTTC. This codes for CASSYRQGGYEQYF.

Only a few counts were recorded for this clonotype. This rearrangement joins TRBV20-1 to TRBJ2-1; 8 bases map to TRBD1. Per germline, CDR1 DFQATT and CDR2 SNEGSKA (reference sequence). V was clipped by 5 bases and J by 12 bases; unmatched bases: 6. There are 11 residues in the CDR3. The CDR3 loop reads CSAYTTGGQFF. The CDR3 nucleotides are TGCAGTGCTTATACAACAGGGGGGCAGTTCTTC.

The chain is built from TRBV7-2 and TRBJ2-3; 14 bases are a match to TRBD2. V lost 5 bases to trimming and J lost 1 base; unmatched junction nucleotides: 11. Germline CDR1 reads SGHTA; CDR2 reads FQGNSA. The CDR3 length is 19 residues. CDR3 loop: CASSAKGLAGVHRTDTQYF. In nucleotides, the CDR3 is TGTGCCAGCAGCGCGAAGGGACTAGCGGGAGTCCACCGCACAGATACGCAGTATTTT.

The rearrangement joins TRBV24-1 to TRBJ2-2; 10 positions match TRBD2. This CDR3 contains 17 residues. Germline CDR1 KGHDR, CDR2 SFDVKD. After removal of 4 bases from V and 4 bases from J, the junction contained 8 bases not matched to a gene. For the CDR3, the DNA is TGTGCCACCAGTGACCCCTCCGGGACTAGCGTCACCGGGGAGCTGTTTTTT. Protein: CATSDPSGTSVTGELFF.

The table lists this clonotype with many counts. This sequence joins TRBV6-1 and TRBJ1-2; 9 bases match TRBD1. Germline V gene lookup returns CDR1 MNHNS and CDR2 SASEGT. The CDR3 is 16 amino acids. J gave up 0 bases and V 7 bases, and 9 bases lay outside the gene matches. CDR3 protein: CASTGQGKGTNYGYTF. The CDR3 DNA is TGTGCCAGCACCGGACAGGGGAAAGGGACTAACTATGGCTACACCTTC.

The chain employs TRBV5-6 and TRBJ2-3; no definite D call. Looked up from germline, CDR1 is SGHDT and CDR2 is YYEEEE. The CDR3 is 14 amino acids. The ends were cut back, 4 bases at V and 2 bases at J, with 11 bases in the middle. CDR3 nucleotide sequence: TGTGCCAGCAGCCTCGTGGTGAACACAGATACGCAGTATTTT. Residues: CASSLVVNTDTQYF.

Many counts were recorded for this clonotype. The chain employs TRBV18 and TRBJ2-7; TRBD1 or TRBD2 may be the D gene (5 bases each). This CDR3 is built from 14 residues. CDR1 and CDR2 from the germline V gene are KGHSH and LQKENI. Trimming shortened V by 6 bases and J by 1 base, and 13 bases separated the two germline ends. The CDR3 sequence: CASSPTGRSYEQYF. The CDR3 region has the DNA TGTGCCAGCTCCCCTACGGGGCGGTCCTACGAGCAGTACTTC.

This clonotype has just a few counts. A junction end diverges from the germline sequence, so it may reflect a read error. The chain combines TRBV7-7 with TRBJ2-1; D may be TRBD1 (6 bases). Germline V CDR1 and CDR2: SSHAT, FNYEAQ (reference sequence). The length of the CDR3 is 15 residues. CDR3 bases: TGTGCTAGCAGCCAGACGGCCGGGACATATCAAGAGCAGTTCTTC. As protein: CASSQTAGTYQEQFF.

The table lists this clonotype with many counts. The CDR3 protein is CASSPSQGYSYEQYF. In DNA form, the CDR3 reads TGTGCCAGCTCACCATCGCAGGGTTATAGCTACGAGCAGTACTTC. The rearrangement uses TRBV18 and TRBJ2-7, with D possibly TRBD1 on 5 matching bases. CDR1 KGHSH and CDR2 LQKENI come from the germline V gene. Trimming took 2 bases from V and 3 from J, leaving 14 bases between them. The CDR3 length is 15 residues.

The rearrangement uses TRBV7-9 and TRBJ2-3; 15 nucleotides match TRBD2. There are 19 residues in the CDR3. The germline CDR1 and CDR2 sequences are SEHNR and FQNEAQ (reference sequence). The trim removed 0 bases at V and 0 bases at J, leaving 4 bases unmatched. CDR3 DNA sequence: TGTGCCAGCAGCTTAGCCGGACTAGCGGGAGGGCCGAGCACAGATACGCAGTATTTT. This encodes CASSLAGLAGGPSTDTQYF.

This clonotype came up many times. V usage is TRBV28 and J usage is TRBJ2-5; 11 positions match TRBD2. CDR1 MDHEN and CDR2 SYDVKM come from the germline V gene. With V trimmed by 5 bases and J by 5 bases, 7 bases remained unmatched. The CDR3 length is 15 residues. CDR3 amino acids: CASSPVSGRGETQYF. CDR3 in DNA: TGTGCCAGCAGTCCCGTTAGCGGGAGGGGGGAGACCCAGTACTTC.

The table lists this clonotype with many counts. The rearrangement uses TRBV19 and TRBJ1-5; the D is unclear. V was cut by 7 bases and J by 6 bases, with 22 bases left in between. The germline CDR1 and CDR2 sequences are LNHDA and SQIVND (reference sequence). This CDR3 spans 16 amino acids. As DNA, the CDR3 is TGTGCCAGTAACGGGTTGGAACTCGCCTCGGGTCAGCCCCAGCATTTT. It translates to CASNGLELASGQPQHF.